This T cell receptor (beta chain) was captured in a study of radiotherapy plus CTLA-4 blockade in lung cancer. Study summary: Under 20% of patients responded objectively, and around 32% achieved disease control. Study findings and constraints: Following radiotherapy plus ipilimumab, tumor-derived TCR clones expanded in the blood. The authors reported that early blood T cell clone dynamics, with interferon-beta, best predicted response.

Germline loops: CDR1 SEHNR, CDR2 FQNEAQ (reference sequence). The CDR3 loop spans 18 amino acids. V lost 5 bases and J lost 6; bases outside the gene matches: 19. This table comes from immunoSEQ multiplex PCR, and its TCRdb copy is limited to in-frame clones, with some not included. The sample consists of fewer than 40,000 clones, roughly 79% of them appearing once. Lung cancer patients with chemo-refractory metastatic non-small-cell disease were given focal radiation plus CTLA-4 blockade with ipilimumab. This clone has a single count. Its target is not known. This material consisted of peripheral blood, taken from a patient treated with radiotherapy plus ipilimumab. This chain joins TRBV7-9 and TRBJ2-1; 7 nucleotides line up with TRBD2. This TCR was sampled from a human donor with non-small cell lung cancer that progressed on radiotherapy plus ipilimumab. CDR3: CASSKGGLAEGRFNEQFF. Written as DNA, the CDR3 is TGTGCCAGCAGCAAAGGAGGTCTAGCGGAGGGTCGATTCAATGAGCAGTTCTTC.